This T cell receptor beta chain was sequenced in a study of T-cell reconstitution after alpha-beta-depleted transplantation in children. The CDR3 is made up of 16 amino acids. V was clipped by 5 bases and J by 1 base, with 18 bases between them. Germline V gene data show CDR1 as SGHRS and CDR2 as YFSETQ. Unique molecular identifiers featured in how the TCRbeta library was prepared. TCRdb analysed the PCR reads with MiXCR anew, one entry per CDR3 protein. The sample holds 500,000 to 750,000 distinct CDR3 sequences, roughly 27% seen once. The sequence was collected from a boy under three years old with Wiskott-Aldrich syndrome, due to receive a stem cell transplant. The chain uses TRBV5-1 and TRBJ1-1; D is undetermined. The specimen comprised PBMCs, sampled before TCRalphabeta/CD19-depleted stem cell transplant. In DNA, the CDR3 is TGCGCCAGCAGATATTCCGGGTTGGGAGGGAACACTGAAGCTTTCTTT. Residues: CASRYSGLGGNTEAFF.